A single sample gave rise to the 21 T cell receptor beta chains below, sequenced in a study of T-cell reconstitution after alpha-beta-depleted transplantation in children. Unique molecular identifiers tagged the TCRbeta library. A single record per CDR3 protein comes from TCRdb applying MiXCR to the PCR reads. This table holds 400,000 to 450,000 distinct CDR3 sequences, approximately 42% found once. This sample comprised PBMCs, obtained before TCRalphabeta/CD19-depleted stem cell transplant. The origin of the receptors is a girl aged 2 to 9 with aplastic anemia, due to receive a stem cell transplant.

This clonotype was picked up many times. This chain uses TRBV5-1 with TRBJ1-1; D unclear. This CDR3 region has 12 residues. Germline-derived CDR1 and CDR2 are SGHRS and YFSETQ. Deletions cut 4 bases from V and 0 bases from J, with 4 bases between. Here the CDR3 DNA reads TGCGCCAGCAGCCAAGTGAACACTGAAGCTTTCTTT. Its protein product is CASSQVNTEAFF.

This clonotype appeared many times. The J gene is TRBJ2-7, the V gene TRBV29-1, with D possibly being TRBD1 (6 bases). CDR3 size: 14 residues. Germline CDR1 reads SQVTM; CDR2 reads ANQGSEA. The V and J ends lost 6 bases and 2 bases respectively, with 17 bases between them. CDR3: CSVPAPQGPYEQYF. DNA of the CDR3: TGCAGCGTCCCGGCCCCACAGGGCCCCTACGAGCAGTACTTC.

The genes are TRBV20-1 and TRBJ1-3, with D perhaps TRBD1 (6 bases). Looked up from germline, CDR1 is DFQATT and CDR2 is SNEGSKA (reference sequence). Trimming shortened V by 5 bases and J by 0 bases, and 11 bases separated the two germline ends. This CDR3 contains 14 residues. In nucleotides, the CDR3 is TGCAGTGCTCCTTCGACAGGCTCTGGAAACACCATATATTTT. Translated: CSAPSTGSGNTIYF.

This clonotype has a count of ten or more. The chain joins TRBV27 to TRBJ1-2; D is uncertain. Trimming took 5 bases from V and 4 from J, leaving 17 bases between them. CDR3 length equals 15 residues. The germline V gene has CDR1 MNHEY and CDR2 SMNVEV (reference sequence). CDR3 protein: CASSPTPLRRYGYTF. The CDR3 nucleotides are TGTGCCAGCAGTCCGACGCCTCTTCGGCGCTATGGCTACACCTTC.

This clonotype was found a few times. V gene TRBV2 combines with J gene TRBJ2-7; 13 bases agree with TRBD2. The CDR3 extends over 14 amino acids. The germline V gene encodes CDR1 SNHLY and CDR2 FYNNEI. V trimming: 8 bases; J trimming: 4 bases; junction bases outside the gene matches: 5. CDR3 in DNA: TGTGCCAGCGATGGGACTAGCGGGATATACGAGCAGTACTTC. It translates to CASDGTSGIYEQYF.

The chain combines TRBV7-2 with TRBJ2-1; TRBD2 agrees at 13 bases. Germline V CDR1 and CDR2: SGHTA, FQGNSA. V lost 3 bases and J lost 0; bases outside the gene matches: 8. The CDR3 is 19 amino acids. The CDR3 region has the DNA TGTGCCAGCAGCTTCGCCGGGACTAGCGGGGTCCGCTCCTACAATGAGCAGTTCTTC. Protein product: CASSFAGTSGVRSYNEQFF.

This clonotype has only one observation. The CDR3 protein is CASSLDRDRAQETQYF. Written as DNA, the CDR3 is TGCGCCAGCAGCCTTGACCGGGACAGGGCACAAGAGACCCAGTACTTC. This rearrangement joins TRBV5-1 to TRBJ2-5; 9 nucleotides match TRBD1. This CDR3 contains 16 residues. Losses at the gene ends were 4 bases for V and 2 bases for J; bases not matched to a gene: 9. Per the germline V gene, CDR1 is SGHRS and CDR2 is YFSETQ.

This clonotype has only a few counts. The chain carries TRBV20-1 and TRBJ1-6; D gene ambiguous. Germline V gene lookup returns CDR1 DFQATT and CDR2 SNEGSKA (reference sequence). V was shortened by 5 bases and J by 10 bases, with 12 bases between the two germline ends. This CDR3 is built from 12 residues. The CDR3 here is CSAPEAKSPLHF. CDR3 coding DNA: TGCAGTGCTCCGGAGGCGAAATCACCCCTCCACTTT.

This clonotype was seen a few times. The chain carries TRBV20-1 and TRBJ2-3; D may be TRBD2 (6 bases). Germline CDR1 reads DFQATT; CDR2 reads SNEGSKA (reference sequence). V was trimmed by 0 bases and J by 4 bases, leaving 23 bases between them. The CDR3 length is 18 residues. For the CDR3, the DNA is TGCAGTGCTAGAGATGGTGCCCCCCTAGCGAATCCCCCAGATACGCAGTATTTT. Translation: CSARDGAPLANPPDTQYF.

The rearrangement links TRBV7-9 to TRBJ2-5, with D uncertain. The CDR3 runs to 12 residues. V lost 5 bases and J 7 bases, leaving 11 bases between the germline ends. Germline V gene lookup returns CDR1 SEHNR and CDR2 FQNEAQ (reference sequence). The CDR3 protein is CASSLGGRTQYF. CDR3 in DNA: TGTGCCAGCAGCCTTGGCGGCAGGACCCAGTACTTC.

Ten or more counts support this clonotype. The chain combines TRBV4-3 with TRBJ2-7; maybe TRBD2 (6 bases). Germline V gives CDR1 LGHNA, CDR2 YSLEER. This CDR3 has 17 residues. The germline V and J ends were trimmed by 0 bases and 2 bases, with 17 bases remaining between them. The CDR3: CASSQELVGGNPYEQYF. CDR3 nucleotides: TGCGCCAGCAGCCAAGAGTTGGTGGGCGGGAACCCCTACGAGCAGTACTTC.

On this clonotype itself: Possible read error: a much larger clone is one base away. The chain joins TRBV7-3 to TRBJ2-1; tentatively, D is TRBD1 or TRBD2 (5 bases each). Trimming cost V 3 bases and J 9 bases, with 12 bases left between them. This CDR3 spans 13 amino acids. The germline V gene encodes CDR1 SGHTA and CDR2 FQGTGA. The CDR3: CASSLGTFGEQFF. In DNA, the CDR3 is TGTGCCAGCAGCTTGGGGACCTTCGGTGAGCAGTTCTTC.

This chain uses TRBV5-6 with TRBJ1-2; D ambiguous. This CDR3 has 12 residues. Germline loops: CDR1 SGHDT, CDR2 YYEEEE. V was shortened by 3 bases and J by 10 bases, with 13 bases between the two germline ends. This CDR3 reads CASSSRLWDYTF. In nucleotides, the CDR3 is TGTGCCAGCAGCTCCCGACTGTGGGACTACACCTTC.

The chain recombines TRBV20-1 with TRBJ2-1; TRBD1 agrees at 11 bases. The junction had 6 bases not matched to a gene; V was cut back by 0 bases and J by 2 bases. CDR1 DFQATT and CDR2 SNEGSKA come from the germline V gene (reference sequence). This CDR3 spans 17 amino acids. The CDR3 is CSARDPGQGATYNEQFF. The CDR3 DNA reads as TGCAGTGCTAGAGACCCCGGACAGGGGGCTACCTACAATGAGCAGTTCTTC.

This clonotype was seen only a few times. This chain connects TRBV27 to TRBJ2-7, with 8 bases matching TRBD2. This CDR3 contains 14 residues. V dropped 3 bases and J dropped 2; count of bases not matched to a gene: 3. The germline V gene has CDR1 MNHEY and CDR2 SMNVEV (reference sequence). CDR3 protein: CASSFPGRAYEQYF. Here the CDR3 DNA reads TGTGCCAGCAGTTTCCCCGGGAGGGCCTACGAGCAGTACTTC.

This clonotype was observed a handful of times. In DNA, the CDR3 is TGTGCCAGCAGCCATCTCAGCCGACTAGCGGGAGGGCCCAATGAGCAGTTCTTC. This sequence encodes CASSHLSRLAGGPNEQFF. V gene TRBV14 combines with J gene TRBJ2-1, with TRBD2 identical over 14 bases. Germline V gives CDR1 SGHDN, CDR2 FVKESK. The V gene end was trimmed by 3 bases and the J gene end by 6 bases; junction bases not matched to a gene: 10. The CDR3 loop spans 18 amino acids.

A remark on this clonotype: A junction boundary mismatches the germline segment, possibly from a read error. The rearrangement joins TRBV7-9 to TRBJ1-4; D is undetermined. Germline values: CDR1 SEHNR, CDR2 FQNEAQ (reference sequence). This CDR3 spans 13 amino acids. The CDR3 DNA sequence: TGTGCCAGCACCTTAGGGAGAGGGGAAAAACTGTTTTTT. This encodes CASTLGRGEKLFF.

The genes are TRBV7-8 and TRBJ2-1, with 7 bases identical to TRBD1. The CDR3 extends over 15 amino acids. The junction had 6 bases not matched to a gene; V was cut back by 1 base and J by 6 bases. The germline gives CDR1 SGHVS, CDR2 FQNEAQ. CDR3 bases: TGTGCCAGCAGCTTAGTAGGGGGCGCGGGCAATGAGCAGTTCTTC. Residues: CASSLVGGAGNEQFF.

This clonotype was found many times. This chain joins TRBV6-2 or TRBV6-3 and TRBJ2-1; D is possibly TRBD2 (5 bases). Per the germline V gene, CDR1 is MNHEY and CDR2 is SVGEGT. V lost 4 bases, J lost 2 bases, and 12 bases lay in between. The CDR3 sequence is 15 residues long. The chain's CDR3 is CASSLNSVTYNEQFF. The CDR3 nucleotides read TGTGCCAGCAGTTTAAATAGCGTTACCTACAATGAGCAGTTCTTC.

This clonotype turned up a few times. The rearrangement joins TRBV5-6 to TRBJ2-2; D is unclear. Deletions cut 2 bases from V and 3 bases from J, with 2 bases between. CDR1 and CDR2 (germline): SGHDT, YYEEEE. CDR3 size: 12 residues. The CDR3, as DNA: TGTGCCAGCAGCTTTTACACCGGGGAGCTGTTTTTT. This encodes CASSFYTGELFF.

The genes are TRBV9 and TRBJ1-1, with D perhaps matching TRBD1 (5 bases). The CDR3 extends over 14 amino acids. Per the germline V gene, CDR1 is SGDLS and CDR2 is YYNGEE. Trimming cost V 4 bases and J 2 bases, with 12 bases left between them. CDR3: CASSLQGENTEAFF. The DNA for the CDR3 is TGTGCCAGCAGCCTCCAGGGCGAAAACACTGAAGCTTTCTTT.